This is a list of T cell receptor beta chains from one sample in a study of blood T cell repertoires in COVID-19. Method: immunoSEQ multiplex PCR; TCRdb's copy keeps in-frame clones and lacks some. The sample shows about 120,000 clones, nearly 90% of them seen only once. The specimen sequenced was peripheral blood. Receptors were obtained from a woman of 80 years or more with acute or convalescent COVID-19. Each CDR3 is given with its conserved first and last residue. The D gene is left open where the match is weak. The listing skips clone size in some rows; elsewhere it reads once, few, many or a size class.

cdr3_nt	cdr3_aa	clone_size	j_call	v_call	d_call
TGTGCCAGTAACCAAAGCCCAGGGGGGCGGGCTGAAGCTTTCTTT	CASNQSPGGRAEAFF	-	TRBJ1-1	TRBV6-5	TRBD1
TGTGCCAGCAGCCCCTTCGGGACAGGGGAGCGTGGCTACACCTTC	CASSPFGTGERGYTF	few	TRBJ1-2	TRBV3-1/TRBV3-2	TRBD1
TGTGCCAGCAGCCCTAGACAGGGCATGAACACTGAAGCTTTCTTT	CASSPRQGMNTEAFF	-	TRBJ1-1	TRBV5-6	TRBD1
TGTGCCAGCAGAGAAGACAGCCTCTATGGCTACACCTTC	CASREDSLYGYTF	-	TRBJ1-2	TRBV2	-
TGTGCCATCAGTGTTTTGGACAGGGTAAACACTGAAGCTTTCTTT	CAISVLDRVNTEAFF	-	TRBJ1-1	TRBV10-3	TRBD1
TGTGCCAGCAGTCTCACAGGGGGCCAAGCTTTCTTT	CASSLTGGQAFF	few	TRBJ1-1	TRBV3-1/TRBV3-2	TRBD1
TGTGCCAGCAGTTACTCGACACAGGGGCAGATAGCTTTCTTT	CASSYSTQGQIAFF	-	TRBJ1-1	TRBV6-2/TRBV6-3	TRBD1
TGTGCCAGCAGTGAATCAGGGGTAAGAAGCACTGAAGCTTTCTTT	CASSESGVRSTEAFF	-	TRBJ1-1	TRBV25-1	-
TGCGCCAGCAGCCAAGATGCGGCTCAGCCCCAGCATTTT	CASSQDAAQPQHF	once	TRBJ1-5	TRBV4-3	-
TGTGCCAGCAGTTTAGGACAGGGCCGCTATGGCTACACCTTC	CASSLGQGRYGYTF	-	TRBJ1-2	TRBV6-5	TRBD1
TGCAGTGCTAGTTTAGATAGGGGAGAGACCCAGTACTTC	CSASLDRGETQYF	few	TRBJ2-5	TRBV20-1	-
TGTGCCAGCTCACTCCACAAGGGGGACGGTCAGCCCCAGCATTTT	CASSLHKGDGQPQHF	-	TRBJ1-5	TRBV18	-
TGCGCCAGCAGCCTCGGACAGACTACAAACACCGGGGAGCTGTTTTTT	CASSLGQTTNTGELFF	-	TRBJ2-2	TRBV5-1	-
TGTGCCAGCAGCTTTGGCGGGGCCTCCCCCGGGGAGCTGTTTTTT	CASSFGGASPGELFF	once	TRBJ2-2	TRBV7-9	-
TGCGCCAGCAGCATGACAGGGGGCGAAAACGAGCAGTACTTC	CASSMTGGENEQYF	-	TRBJ2-7	TRBV5-1	TRBD1
TGTGCCACCAGCAGAGGGCGGGCTAATGAAAAACTGTTTTTT	CATSRGRANEKLFF	few	TRBJ1-4	TRBV15	-
TGTGCCAGTAGCTACCAACAGGGACAGGGCGGCTACACCTTC	CASSYQQGQGGYTF	-	TRBJ1-2	TRBV19	TRBD1
TGTGCCACCAGTGATTTTAACAGGGGATTTGGGGCCAACGTCCTGACTTTC	CATSDFNRGFGANVLTF	-	TRBJ2-6	TRBV24-1	TRBD1
TGTGCCAGCAGCTTAGAGAGCGGGGGGGGAGATACGCAGTATTTT	CASSLESGGGDTQYF	-	TRBJ2-3	TRBV11-2	TRBD2
TGCGCCAGCAGCTTGGTCCAGGGGAATTACGAGCAGTACTTC	CASSLVQGNYEQYF	-	TRBJ2-7	TRBV5-1	-
TGCGCCAGCAGCCAAGATGGGGGCCCCAAAAACATTCAGTACTTC	CASSQDGGPKNIQYF	once	TRBJ2-4	TRBV4-3	-
TGTGCCAGTAGTTTGGGGAATGGGAGAGACGAGCAGTACTTC	CASSLGNGRDEQYF	-	TRBJ2-7	TRBV19	-
TGTGCCAGCAGTTACGGAGGGGCCACCTACGAGCAGTACTTC	CASSYGGATYEQYF	-	TRBJ2-7	TRBV6-2/TRBV6-3	-
TGTGCCAGCAGTTACTCTAGAAACACTGAAGCTTTCTTT	CASSYSRNTEAFF	few	TRBJ1-1	TRBV6-2/TRBV6-3	-
TGTGCCAGCAGCTTGGGGATCAGGGCCTCTGGCTACACCTTC	CASSLGIRASGYTF	many	TRBJ1-2	TRBV5-6	-
TGCAGCGTTGAGGGGCGAAGCACCGGGGAGCTGTTTTTT	CSVEGRSTGELFF	once	TRBJ2-2	TRBV29-1	-
TGCGCCAGCAGTGAGTCTAGGAGGGCCGGGGAGCTGTTTTTT	CASSESRRAGELFF	-	TRBJ2-2	TRBV10-1	-
TGTGCCAGCAGCCAAGTTAGCGGGGGCTACAATGAGCAGTTCTTC	CASSQVSGGYNEQFF	-	TRBJ2-1	TRBV3-1/TRBV3-2	TRBD2
TGCGCCAGCAGCTCGGACAGAAATAATGAAAAACTGTTTTTT	CASSSDRNNEKLFF	-	TRBJ1-4	TRBV5-1	-
TGTGCCAGCACCCCGAGAGCAACTAATGAAAAACTGTTTTTT	CASTPRATNEKLFF	-	TRBJ1-4	TRBV6-5	-
TGTGCCAGCAGCTTAGGTGGGACTAGCGGTAACAATGAGCAGTTCTTC	CASSLGGTSGNNEQFF	once	TRBJ2-1	TRBV7-2	TRBD2
TGTGCCAGCAGTTCAAAGGGACAGGGGAGCTCCTACGAGCAGTACTTC	CASSSKGQGSSYEQYF	-	TRBJ2-7	TRBV6-5	TRBD1
TGCGCCAGCAGCCAATCCCATGGAGTTGCAACTAATGAAAAACTGTTTTTT	CASSQSHGVATNEKLFF	-	TRBJ1-4	TRBV4-3	-
TGCGCCAGCAGCCAAGATCGACTAGCCAGCGGGGAGCTGTTTTTT	CASSQDRLASGELFF	-	TRBJ2-2	TRBV4-3	TRBD2
TGTGCCAGTAGTGCAGGAAGCAATCAGCCCCAGCATTTT	CASSAGSNQPQHF	-	TRBJ1-5	TRBV19	-
TGTGCCAGCAGCGACGGACAGGGGGCCTACAATGAGCAGTTCTTC	CASSDGQGAYNEQFF	-	TRBJ2-1	TRBV5-4	TRBD1
TGTGCCAGCAGCCCAACAGGGAATAATTCACCCCTCCACTTT	CASSPTGNNSPLHF	-	TRBJ1-6	TRBV7-9	-
TGTGCCATCAACCCACAGGGGGGTGAGCAGTTCTTC	CAINPQGGEQFF	-	TRBJ2-1	TRBV10-3	TRBD1
TGTGCCAGCAGTTTGCTGAACAAGTGGGCTTTCTTT	CASSLLNKWAFF	-	TRBJ1-1	TRBV6-1	-
TGTGCCAGTAGATCCTCTACGACTAGCAGGTCCTACAATGAGCAGTTCTTC	CASRSSTTSRSYNEQFF	-	TRBJ2-1	TRBV19	TRBD2
TGTGCCAGCAGCAAAGAGGCGTGGGGCGCACATAATGAAAAACTGTTTTTT	CASSKEAWGAHNEKLFF	-	TRBJ1-4	TRBV21-1	-
TGTGCCAGCAGCCGAGGCCCCGCAGGGTACAACGAGCAGTACTTC	CASSRGPAGYNEQYF	few	TRBJ2-7	TRBV9	-
TGCGCCAGCAGCCAACTAGCGGGGACCTACGAGCAGTACTTC	CASSQLAGTYEQYF	-	TRBJ2-7	TRBV4-3	TRBD2
TGTGCCAGCACCCGGGACAGGTCTCGAAATCAGCCCCAGCATTTT	CASTRDRSRNQPQHF	-	TRBJ1-5	TRBV21-1	-
TGTGCCAGCTCACCTCGACAGGCGGCTAACTATGGCTACACCTTC	CASSPRQAANYGYTF	once	TRBJ1-2	TRBV18	-
TGTGCCAGCTCACCACCGAGTAACAGGGAAAAACTGTTTTTT	CASSPPSNREKLFF	-	TRBJ1-4	TRBV18	-
TGTGCCAGCAGCTCGACAGTTAGCACTGAAGCTTTCTTT	CASSSTVSTEAFF	-	TRBJ1-1	TRBV5-6	-
TGTGCCAGCAGCTTCCGCGGAGGGACGGAGGGCTACACCTTC	CASSFRGGTEGYTF	-	TRBJ1-2	TRBV7-9	-
TGTGCCAGCAGCTTAAGGACAGGGGGCGCGGAGACCCAGTACTTC	CASSLRTGGAETQYF	-	TRBJ2-5	TRBV7-2	TRBD1
TGTGCCAGCAGTGAATTCTCCGGGACAGGGTATGGCTACACCTTC	CASSEFSGTGYGYTF	-	TRBJ1-2	TRBV25-1	TRBD1
TGTGCCAGCAGCTTGAGAAACCAAGAGACCCAGTACTTC	CASSLRNQETQYF	-	TRBJ2-5	TRBV7-9	-
TGCGCCAGCAGACAGGTAGAAGGGGCCACTGAAGCTTTCTTT	CASRQVEGATEAFF	-	TRBJ1-1	TRBV5-1	-
TGTGCCAGCAGCTTAGAAGGGAGAGGCACAGATACGCAGTATTTT	CASSLEGRGTDTQYF	-	TRBJ2-3	TRBV7-9	-
TGTGCCAGCAGCACCGGGACAGGGTTCAACTATGGCTACACCTTC	CASSTGTGFNYGYTF	few	TRBJ1-2	TRBV6-5	TRBD1
TGCGCCAGCAGCGGGTCAGGGGGCGCGGGTGAAAAACTGTTTTTT	CASSGSGGAGEKLFF	once	TRBJ1-4	TRBV5-1	TRBD1